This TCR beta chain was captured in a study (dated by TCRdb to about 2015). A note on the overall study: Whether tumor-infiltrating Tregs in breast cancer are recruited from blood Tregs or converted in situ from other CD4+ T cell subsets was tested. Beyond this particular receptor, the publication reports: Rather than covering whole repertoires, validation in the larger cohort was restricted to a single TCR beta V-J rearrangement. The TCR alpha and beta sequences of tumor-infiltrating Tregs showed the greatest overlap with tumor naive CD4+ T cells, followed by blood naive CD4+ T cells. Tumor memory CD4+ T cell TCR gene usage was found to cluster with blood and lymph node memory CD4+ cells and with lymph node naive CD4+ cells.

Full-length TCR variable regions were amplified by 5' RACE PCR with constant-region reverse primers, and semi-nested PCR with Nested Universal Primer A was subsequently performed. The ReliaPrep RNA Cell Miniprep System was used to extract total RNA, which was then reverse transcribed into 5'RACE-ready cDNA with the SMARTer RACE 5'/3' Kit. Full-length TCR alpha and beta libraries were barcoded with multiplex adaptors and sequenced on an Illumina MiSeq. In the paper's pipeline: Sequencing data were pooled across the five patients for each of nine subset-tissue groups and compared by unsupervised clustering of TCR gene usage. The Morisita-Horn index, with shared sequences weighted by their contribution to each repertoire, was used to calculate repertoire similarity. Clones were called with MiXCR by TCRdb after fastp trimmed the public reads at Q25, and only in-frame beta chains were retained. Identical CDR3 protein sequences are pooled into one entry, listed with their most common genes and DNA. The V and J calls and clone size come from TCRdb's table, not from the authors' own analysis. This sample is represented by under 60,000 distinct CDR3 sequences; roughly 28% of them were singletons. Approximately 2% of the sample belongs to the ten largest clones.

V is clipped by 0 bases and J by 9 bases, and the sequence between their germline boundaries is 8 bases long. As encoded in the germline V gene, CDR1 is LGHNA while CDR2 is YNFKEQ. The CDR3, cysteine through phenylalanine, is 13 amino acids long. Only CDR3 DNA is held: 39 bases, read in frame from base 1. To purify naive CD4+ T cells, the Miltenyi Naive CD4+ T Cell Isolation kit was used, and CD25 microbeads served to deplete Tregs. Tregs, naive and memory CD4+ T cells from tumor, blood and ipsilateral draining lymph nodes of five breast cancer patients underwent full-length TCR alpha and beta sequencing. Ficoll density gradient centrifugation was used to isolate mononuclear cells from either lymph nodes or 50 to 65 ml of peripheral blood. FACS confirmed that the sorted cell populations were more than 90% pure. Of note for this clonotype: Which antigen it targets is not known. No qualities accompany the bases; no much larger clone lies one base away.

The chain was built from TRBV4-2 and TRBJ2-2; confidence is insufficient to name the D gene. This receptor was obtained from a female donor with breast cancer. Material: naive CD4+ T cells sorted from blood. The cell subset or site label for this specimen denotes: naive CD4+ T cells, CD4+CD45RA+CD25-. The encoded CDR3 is CASSQEILRELFF. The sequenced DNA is TGTGCCAGCAGCCAAGAGATCCTCCGGGAGCTGTTTTTT.